Presented here are 22 T cell receptor beta chains from one specimen sequenced in a study of cytomegalovirus exposure and HLA in healthy donors. A multiplex PCR was run with 60 Vbeta primers and 13 Jbeta primers. Method: immunoSEQ multiplex PCR; TCRdb's copy keeps in-frame clones and lacks some. The sample has about 160,000 clones; approximately 80% are singletons. The source material was PBMCs. These receptors all come from a woman in her twenties or thirties in good health and CMV-seronegative.

About this clone: In the same sample, other DNA sequences code for this CDR3. This rearrangement joins TRBV27 to TRBJ1-2; 7 bases fit TRBD1. The CDR3 consists of 16 residues. V shed 5 bases and J 2 bases; nucleotides not matched to a gene: 11. Per the germline V gene, CDR1 is MNHEY and CDR2 is SMNVEV (reference sequence). CDR3 loop: CASSRTGVGENYGYTF. The DNA for the CDR3 is TGTGCCAGCAGTCGTACAGGGGTCGGGGAAAACTATGGCTACACCTTC.

The table lists this clone with a few counts. This chain joins TRBV28 and TRBJ1-4; 7 bases are a match to TRBD1. The CDR3 contains 13 residues. Unmatched junction bases numbered 10, after V lost 5 bases and J lost 13 bases. The germline gives CDR1 MDHEN, CDR2 SYDVKM. CDR3 region: CASSDSGQLPLFF. CDR3 nucleotides: TGTGCCAGCAGTGACTCGGGACAGCTCCCACTGTTTTTT.

The gene calls are TRBV28 and TRBJ2-7; 9 bases are shared with TRBD2. The germline CDR1 and CDR2 sequences are MDHEN and SYDVKM. The CDR3 consists of 14 residues. The J segment lost 4 bases and the V segment lost 7 bases, leaving 8 bases of the junction unmatched. The CDR3 DNA follows: TGTGCCAGCACCCAACCGGGACTAGCTTACGAGCAGTACTTC. The encoded protein is CASTQPGLAYEQYF.

The chain is built from TRBV19 and TRBJ2-1; D might be TRBD1 (5 bases). The germline V and J ends were trimmed by 5 bases and 7 bases, with 6 bases remaining between them. The germline V gene has CDR1 LNHDA and CDR2 SQIVND (reference sequence). CDR3 size: 11 residues. The CDR3 region has the DNA TGTGCCAGTAGTCCAGGGAATGAGCAGTTCTTC. Its translation: CASSPGNEQFF.

This rearrangement joins TRBV7-2 to TRBJ1-3, with unresolved D. CDR3 size: 15 residues. With 5 bases removed from V and 0 bases from J, the gap between germline ends came to 11 bases. From germline, CDR1 is SGHTA and CDR2 FQGNSA. The CDR3 reads CASSPTVVSGNTIYF. CDR3 nucleotide sequence: TGTGCCAGCAGCCCCACGGTCGTCTCTGGAAACACCATATATTTT.

The gene calls are TRBV5-1 and TRBJ1-2; TRBD1 aligns across 9 bases. The CDR3 covers 14 residues. Germline CDR1 SGHRS, CDR2 YFSETQ. After removal of 4 bases from V and 7 bases from J, the junction contained 8 bases not matched to a gene. The CDR3 region is CASSEATGGGGYTF. The CDR3 nucleotides read TGCGCCAGCAGCGAAGCCACAGGGGGCGGTGGCTACACCTTC.

With respect to this clone: The same CDR3 can be traced to other DNA sequences in this sample. J is TRBJ2-6 and V is TRBV30; 12 bases match TRBD1. The CDR3 spans 18 residues. The germline V gene has CDR1 GTSNPN and CDR2 SVGIG (reference sequence). V shed 3 bases, J shed 3 bases, and the junction held 9 bases outside the gene matches. The CDR3 loop is CAWSPGTGGAFGANVLTF. CDR3 in DNA: TGTGCCTGGAGCCCCGGGACAGGGGGCGCTTTTGGGGCCAACGTCCTGACTTTC.

This chain joins TRBV5-6 and TRBJ2-3; 9 bases are shared with TRBD1. The trim removed 2 bases at V and 3 bases at J, leaving 7 bases unmatched. The CDR3 runs 16 residues. CDR1 is SGHDT, CDR2 YYEEEE, per germline. The CDR3 loop is CASSFRTGDRTDTQYF. DNA of the CDR3: TGTGCCAGCAGCTTTCGGACAGGGGATAGGACAGATACGCAGTATTTT. Together with reference TRBV5-6 and TRBJ2-3, the CDR3 gives the full variable domain: DAGVTQSPTHLIKTRGQQVTLRCSPKSGHDTVSWYQQALGQGPQFIFQYYEEEERQRGNFPDRFSGHQFPNYSSELNVNALLLGDSALYLCASSFRTGDRTDTQYFGPGTRLTVL.

A single count supports this clone. V gene TRBV19 combines with J gene TRBJ1-2; TRBD1 aligns across 7 bases. The length of the CDR3 is 12 residues. Germline assignment: CDR1 LNHDA and CDR2 SQIVND (reference sequence). V lost 8 bases, J lost 8 bases, and 8 bases stayed unmatched. The CDR3 here is CASSDREGGYTF. CDR3 nucleotide sequence: TGTGCCAGTTCAGACAGGGAAGGAGGCTACACCTTC.

There are a few counts of this clone. V gene TRBV2 combines with J gene TRBJ2-7; TRBD2 matches 7 bases. The CDR3 is 15 residues long. Germline CDR1 is SNHLY and CDR2 is FYNNEI. V gave up 4 bases and J gave up 2 bases; unmatched junction bases: 8. CDR3 nucleotides: TGTGCCAGCAGTGTCAAGCGGGGCAACCCCTACGAGCAGTACTTC. Protein sequence: CASSVKRGNPYEQYF.

The V and J genes are TRBV5-8 and TRBJ2-7, with a weak D call TRBD2 (6 bases). The CDR3 covers 13 residues. Looked up from germline, CDR1 is SGHTS and CDR2 is YDEGEE. V lost 4 bases to trimming and J lost 2 bases, with 10 bases between them. Here the CDR3 reads CASSRDSTYEQYF. Here the CDR3 DNA reads TGTGCCAGCAGCCGGGACTCCACCTACGAGCAGTACTTC. Together with reference TRBV5-8 and TRBJ2-7, the CDR3 gives the full variable domain: EAGVTQSPTHLIKTRGQQATLRCSPISGHTSVYWYQQALGLGLQFLLWYDEGEERNRGNFPPRFSGRQFPNYSSELNVNALELEDSALYLCASSRDSTYEQYFGPGTRLTVT.

V gene TRBV9 combines with J gene TRBJ2-7, with 7 bases aligning to TRBD2. The ends lost 0 bases at V and 3 bases at J; junction bases unmatched: 6. The CDR3 consists of 15 residues. Germline CDR1 and CDR2: SGDLS and YYNGEE. The CDR3 coding sequence is TGTGCCAGCAGCGTAGGGTCTAGCGGAAACTACGAGCAGTACTTC. Amino acids: CASSVGSSGNYEQYF.

This rearrangement joins TRBV6-4 to TRBJ1-1, with D possibly TRBD1 on 5 matching bases. In germline, CDR1 is MRHNA, CDR2 SNTAGT. V gave up 9 bases and J gave up 4 bases, with 12 bases separating them. This CDR3 contains 12 residues. This CDR3 reads CARQRRGTEAFF. CDR3 bases: TGTGCCAGACAGAGGAGGGGCACTGAAGCTTTCTTT.

The genes are TRBV7-2 and TRBJ1-2; maybe TRBD1 (6 bases). V was trimmed by 4 bases and J by 6 bases, leaving 15 bases between them. Germline CDR1 reads SGHTA; CDR2 reads FQGNSA. The CDR3 contains 14 residues. CDR3 sequence (DNA): TGTGCCAGCAGCTCTTACAGGGTTATCCATGGCTACACCTTC. It codes for CASSSYRVIHGYTF.

In this sample, this clone turned up once. This chain uses TRBV7-2 with TRBJ2-7; 7 positions match TRBD2. The ends lost 5 bases at V and 7 bases at J; junction bases unmatched: 8. There are 13 residues in the CDR3. From germline, CDR1 is SGHTA and CDR2 FQGNSA. In DNA form, the CDR3 reads TGTGCCAGCAGCCAGATATGGGGGGGGGAGCAGTACTTC. It translates to CASSQIWGGEQYF.

CDR3 coding DNA: TGTGCCAGCAGCCCGGACAGGGGAGGCTACACCTTC. Its protein product is CASSPDRGGYTF. The chain uses TRBV6-1 and TRBJ1-2; 9 bases agree with TRBD1. The CDR3 is 12 amino acids. CDR1 and CDR2 from the germline V gene are MNHNS and SASEGT. V shed 6 bases, J shed 8 bases, and the junction held 4 bases outside the gene matches.

The chain uses TRBV19 and TRBJ1-5; D is possibly TRBD1 (5 bases). This CDR3 has 14 amino acids. Trimming pared 5 bases from V and 5 bases from J, leaving 13 bases between. Germline V CDR1 and CDR2: LNHDA, SQIVND (reference sequence). As DNA, the CDR3 is TGTGCCAGTAGTGGCCCCCGCAGGGATCAGCCCCAGCATTTT. Translating it yields CASSGPRRDQPQHF.

J is TRBJ2-7 and V is TRBV10-3; 9 bases are shared with TRBD1. This CDR3 has 14 amino acids. J was trimmed by 2 bases and V by 2 bases; bases with no gene match: 1. Germline V CDR1 and CDR2: ENHRY, SYGVKD. CDR3 DNA: TGTGCCATCAGTGAGAGGACAGGGGCCTACGAGCAGTACTTC. Protein product: CAISERTGAYEQYF.

In its sample, this clone was seen once. The rearrangement links TRBV2 to TRBJ1-1, with TRBD1 identical over 7 bases. The CDR3 consists of 13 residues. In germline, CDR1 is SNHLY, CDR2 FYNNEI. V dropped 6 bases and J dropped 5; count of bases not matched to a gene: 6. CDR3 protein: CASRGQFRTEAFF. The CDR3 DNA sequence: TGTGCCAGCAGGGGACAGTTCAGAACTGAAGCTTTCTTT.

This clone was detected a few times. V usage is TRBV30 and J usage is TRBJ1-5, with D possibly being TRBD1 (6 bases). Trimming removed 7 bases from V and 2 bases from J, with 12 bases in between. Germline CDR1 GTSNPN, CDR2 SVGIG (reference sequence). CDR3 length: 13 amino acids. The CDR3: CALSRTGNQPQHF. The CDR3 region has the DNA TGTGCCTTGAGCCGGACAGGCAATCAGCCCCAGCATTTT.

The V call is TRBV30, the J call TRBJ2-2; tentatively, D is TRBD2 (6 bases). CDR3 size: 14 residues. From germline, CDR1 is GTSNPN and CDR2 SVGIG (reference sequence). With 6 bases removed from V and 4 bases from J, the gap between germline ends came to 15 bases. CDR3: CACTGTPSTGELFF. The CDR3 DNA is TGTGCCTGTACCGGGACTCCCTCCACCGGGGAGCTGTTTTTT. The full variable domain, rest sourced from reference TRBV30 and TRBJ2-2, is SQTIHQWPATLVQPVGSPLSLECTVEGTSNPNLYWYRQAAGRGLQLLFYSVGIGQISSEVPQNLSASRPQDRQFILSSKKLLLSDSGFYLCACTGTPSTGELFFGEGSRLTVL.

A few counts support this clone. V and J are TRBV12-5 and TRBJ2-5; D gene uncertain. V shed 3 bases and J shed 0 bases, with 5 bases lying between them. The length of the CDR3 is 13 residues. The germline CDR1 and CDR2 sequences are LGHNT and FRNRAP. This chain's CDR3 is CASGFQNQETQYF. DNA of the CDR3: TGTGCTAGTGGTTTCCAGAACCAAGAGACCCAGTACTTC. The variable domain in full, with the rest retrieved from reference TRBV12-5 and TRBJ2-5, is DARVTQTPRHKVTEMGQEVTMRCQPILGHNTVFWYRQTMMQGLELLAYFRNRAPLDDSGMPKDRFSAEMPDATLATLKIQPSEPRDSAVYFCASGFQNQETQYFGPGTRLLVL.